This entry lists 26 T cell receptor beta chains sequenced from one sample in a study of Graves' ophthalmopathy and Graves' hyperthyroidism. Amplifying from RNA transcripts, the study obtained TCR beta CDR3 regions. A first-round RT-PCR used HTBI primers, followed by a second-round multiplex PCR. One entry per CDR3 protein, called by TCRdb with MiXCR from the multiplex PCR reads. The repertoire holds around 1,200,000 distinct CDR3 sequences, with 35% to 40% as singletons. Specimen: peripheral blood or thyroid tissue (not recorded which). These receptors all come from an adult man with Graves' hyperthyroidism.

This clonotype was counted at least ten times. CDR3 sequence reads: CASSLEVVGAFF. The CDR3 DNA reads as TGTGCCAGCAGCTTGGAGGTGGTCGGAGCTTTCTTT. V gene TRBV5-5 combines with J gene TRBJ1-1; D is ambiguous. Germline loops: CDR1 SGHKS, CDR2 YYEKEE (reference sequence). CDR3 length equals 12 residues. Trimming took off 0 bases at V and 10 bases at J, with 10 bases between the two ends.

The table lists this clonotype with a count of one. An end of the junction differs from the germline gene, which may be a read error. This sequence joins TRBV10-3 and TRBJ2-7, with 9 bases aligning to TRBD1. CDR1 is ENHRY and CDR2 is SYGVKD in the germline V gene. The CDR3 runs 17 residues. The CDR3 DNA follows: TGTGCCATCAGTGATGGACAGGGGCCCTCGAACACCGGGGAGCTGTACTTC. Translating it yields CAISDGQGPSNTGELYF.

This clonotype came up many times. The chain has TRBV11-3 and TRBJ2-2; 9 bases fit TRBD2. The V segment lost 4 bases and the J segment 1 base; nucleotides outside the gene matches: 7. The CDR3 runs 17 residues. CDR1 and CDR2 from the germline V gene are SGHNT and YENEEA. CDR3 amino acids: CASSSPASGVNTGELFF. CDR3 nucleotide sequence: TGTGCCAGCAGCTCTCCCGCTAGCGGGGTGAACACCGGGGAGCTGTTTTTT.

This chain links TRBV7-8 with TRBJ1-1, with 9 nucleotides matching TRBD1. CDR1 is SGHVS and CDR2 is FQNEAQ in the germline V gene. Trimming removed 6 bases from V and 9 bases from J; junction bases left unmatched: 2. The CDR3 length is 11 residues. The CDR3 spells CASSTGGQAFF. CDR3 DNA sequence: TGTGCCAGCAGTACAGGGGGCCAAGCTTTCTTT.

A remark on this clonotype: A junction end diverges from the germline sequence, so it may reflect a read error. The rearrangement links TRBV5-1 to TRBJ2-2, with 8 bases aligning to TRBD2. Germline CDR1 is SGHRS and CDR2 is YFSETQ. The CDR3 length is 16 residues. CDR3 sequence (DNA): TGTGCCAGCAGCGTAGTAGCGGGACTCGACACCGGGGAGCTGTTTTTT. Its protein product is CASSVVAGLDTGELFF. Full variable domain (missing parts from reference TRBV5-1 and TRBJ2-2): KAGVTQTPRYLIKTRGQQVTLSCSPISGHRSVSWYQQTPGQGLQFLFEYFSETQRNKGNFPGRFSGRQFSNSRSEMNVSTLELGDSALYLCASSVVAGLDTGELFFGEGSRLTVL.

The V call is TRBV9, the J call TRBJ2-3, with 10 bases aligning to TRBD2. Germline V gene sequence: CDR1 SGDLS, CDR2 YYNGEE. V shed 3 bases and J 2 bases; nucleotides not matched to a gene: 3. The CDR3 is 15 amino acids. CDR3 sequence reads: CASSALAGITDTQYF. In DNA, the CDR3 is TGTGCCAGCAGCGCACTAGCGGGGATCACAGATACGCAGTATTTT.

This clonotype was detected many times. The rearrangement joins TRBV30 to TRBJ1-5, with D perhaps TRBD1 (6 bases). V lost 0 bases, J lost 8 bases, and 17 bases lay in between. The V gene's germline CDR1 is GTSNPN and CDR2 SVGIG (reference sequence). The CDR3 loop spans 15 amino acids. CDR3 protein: CAWSVGQLGAKPQHF. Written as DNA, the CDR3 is TGTGCCTGGAGTGTAGGACAGCTGGGAGCAAAGCCCCAGCATTTT.

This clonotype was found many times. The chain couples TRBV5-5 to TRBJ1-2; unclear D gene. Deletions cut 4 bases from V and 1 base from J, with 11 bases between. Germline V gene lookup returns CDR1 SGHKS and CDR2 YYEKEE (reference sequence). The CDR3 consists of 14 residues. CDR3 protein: CASSPEERNYGYTF. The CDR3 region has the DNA TGTGCCAGCAGCCCCGAGGAACGTAACTATGGCTACACCTTC.

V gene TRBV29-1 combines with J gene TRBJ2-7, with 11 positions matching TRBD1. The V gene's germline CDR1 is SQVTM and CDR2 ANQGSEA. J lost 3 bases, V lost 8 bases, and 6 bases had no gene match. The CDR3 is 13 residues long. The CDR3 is CSLEGQGDYEQYF. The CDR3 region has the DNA TGCAGCTTGGAGGGACAGGGGGACTACGAGCAGTACTTC.

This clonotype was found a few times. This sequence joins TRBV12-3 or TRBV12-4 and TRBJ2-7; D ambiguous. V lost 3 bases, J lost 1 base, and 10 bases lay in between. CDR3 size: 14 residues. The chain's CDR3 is CASSFAVRSYEQYF. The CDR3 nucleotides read TGTGCCAGCAGTTTTGCAGTAAGGTCCTACGAGCAGTACTTC.

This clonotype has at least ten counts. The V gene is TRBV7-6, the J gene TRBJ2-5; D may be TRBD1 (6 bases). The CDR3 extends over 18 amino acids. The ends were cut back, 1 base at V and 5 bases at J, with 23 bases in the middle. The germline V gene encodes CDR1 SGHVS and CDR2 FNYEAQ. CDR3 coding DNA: TGTGCCAGCAGCTTAGAGGACTGGGCTGGACAGCGGCAGGAGACCCAGTACTTC. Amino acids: CASSLEDWAGQRQETQYF.

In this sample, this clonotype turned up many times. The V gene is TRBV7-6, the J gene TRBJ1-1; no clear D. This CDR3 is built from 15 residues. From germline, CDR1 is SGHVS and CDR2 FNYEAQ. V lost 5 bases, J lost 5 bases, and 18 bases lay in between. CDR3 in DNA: TGTGCCAGCAGCCCATTTATGTTTGGGGATACTGAAGCTTTCTTT. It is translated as CASSPFMFGDTEAFF.

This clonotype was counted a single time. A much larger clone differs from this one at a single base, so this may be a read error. CDR3 nucleotide sequence: TGCAGTGCTAGGCAACTGGCCTACACCTTC. Protein: CSARQLAYTF. The chain uses TRBV20-1 and TRBJ1-2; D gene uncertain. CDR1 is DFQATT and CDR2 is SNEGSKA in the germline V gene (reference sequence). The CDR3 spans 10 residues. Trimming stripped 3 bases from V and 10 bases from J, with 9 bases between.

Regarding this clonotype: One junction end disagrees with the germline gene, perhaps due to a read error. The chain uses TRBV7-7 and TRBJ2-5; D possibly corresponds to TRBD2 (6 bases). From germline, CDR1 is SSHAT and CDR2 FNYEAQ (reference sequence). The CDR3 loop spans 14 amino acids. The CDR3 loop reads CASSLGGDQESQYF. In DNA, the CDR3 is TGTGCTAGCAGCTTGGGAGGAGACCAAGAGTCCCAGTACTTC. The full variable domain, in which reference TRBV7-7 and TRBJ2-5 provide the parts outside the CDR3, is GAGVSQSPRYKVTKRGQDVTLRCDPISSHATLYWYQQALGQGPEFLTYFNYEAQPDKSGLPSDRFSAERPEGSISTLTIQRTEQRDSAMYRCASSLGGDQESQYFGPGTRLLVL.

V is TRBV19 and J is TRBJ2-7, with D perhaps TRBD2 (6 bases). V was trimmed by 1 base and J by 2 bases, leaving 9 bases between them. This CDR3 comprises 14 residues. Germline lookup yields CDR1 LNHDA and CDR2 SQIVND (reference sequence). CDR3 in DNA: TGTGCCAGTAGTATAGTCCGGGAGCCCTACGAGCAGTACTTC. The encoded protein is CASSIVREPYEQYF. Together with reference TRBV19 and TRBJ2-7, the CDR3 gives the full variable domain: DGGITQSPKYLFRKEGQNVTLSCEQNLNHDAMYWYRQDPGQGLRLIYYSQIVNDFQKGDIAEGYSVSREKKESFPLTVTSAQKNPTAFYLCASSIVREPYEQYFGPGTRLTVT.

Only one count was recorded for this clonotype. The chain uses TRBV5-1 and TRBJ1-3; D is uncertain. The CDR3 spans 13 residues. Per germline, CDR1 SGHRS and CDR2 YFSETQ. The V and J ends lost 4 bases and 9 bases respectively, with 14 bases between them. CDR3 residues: CASSPPGKATIYF. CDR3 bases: TGCGCCAGCAGCCCCCCCGGGAAGGCCACCATATATTTT.

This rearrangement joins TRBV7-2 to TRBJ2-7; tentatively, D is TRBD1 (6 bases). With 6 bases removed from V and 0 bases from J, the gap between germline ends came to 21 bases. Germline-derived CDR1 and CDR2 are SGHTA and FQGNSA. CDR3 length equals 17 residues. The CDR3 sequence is CASSVSLGGEVSYEQYF. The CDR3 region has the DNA TGTGCCAGCAGTGTTAGCCTAGGGGGTGAGGTCTCCTACGAGCAGTACTTC.

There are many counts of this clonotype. CDR3 region: CASSEISAVTSGYTF. The CDR3 DNA sequence: TGTGCCAGCAGTGAGATTTCGGCAGTGACTTCGGGCTACACCTTC. The rearrangement uses TRBV2 and TRBJ1-2; no definite D call. The CDR3 is 15 amino acids. Trimming took 3 bases from V and 8 from J, leaving 19 bases between them. Looked up from germline, CDR1 is SNHLY and CDR2 is FYNNEI. Based on the CDR3 plus reference TRBV2 and TRBJ1-2, the full variable domain is EPEVTQTPSHQVTQMGQEVILRCVPISNHLYFYWYRQILGQKVEFLVSFYNNEISEKSEIFDDQFSVERPDGSNFTLKIRSTKLEDSAMYFCASSEISAVTSGYTFGSGTRLTVV.

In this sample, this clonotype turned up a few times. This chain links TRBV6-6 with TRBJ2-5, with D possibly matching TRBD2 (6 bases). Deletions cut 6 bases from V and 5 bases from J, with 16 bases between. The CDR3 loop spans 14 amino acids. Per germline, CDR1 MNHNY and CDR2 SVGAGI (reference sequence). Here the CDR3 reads CASSYPGVLETQYF. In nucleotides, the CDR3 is TGTGCCAGCAGCTACCCGGGGGTCTTGGAGACCCAGTACTTC.

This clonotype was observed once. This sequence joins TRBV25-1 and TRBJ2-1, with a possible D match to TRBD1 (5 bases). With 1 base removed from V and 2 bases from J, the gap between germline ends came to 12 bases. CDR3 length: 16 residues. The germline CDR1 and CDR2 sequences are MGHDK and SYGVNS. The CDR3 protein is CASSEWDDSTYNEQFF. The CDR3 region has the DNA TGTGCCAGCAGTGAATGGGATGACAGCACCTACAATGAGCAGTTCTTC.

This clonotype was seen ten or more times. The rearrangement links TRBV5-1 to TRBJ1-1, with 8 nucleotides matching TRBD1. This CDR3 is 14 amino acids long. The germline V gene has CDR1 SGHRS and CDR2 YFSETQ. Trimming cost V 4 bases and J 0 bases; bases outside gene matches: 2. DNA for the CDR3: TGCGCCAGCAGCACGGACAGGGTGAACACTGAAGCTTTCTTT. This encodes CASSTDRVNTEAFF.

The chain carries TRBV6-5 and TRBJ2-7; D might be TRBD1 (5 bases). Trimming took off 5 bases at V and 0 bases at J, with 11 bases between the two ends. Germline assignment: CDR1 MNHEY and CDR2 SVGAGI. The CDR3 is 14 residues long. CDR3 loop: CASSPLDISYEQYF. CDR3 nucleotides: TGTGCCAGCAGTCCACTGGACATCTCCTACGAGCAGTACTTC.

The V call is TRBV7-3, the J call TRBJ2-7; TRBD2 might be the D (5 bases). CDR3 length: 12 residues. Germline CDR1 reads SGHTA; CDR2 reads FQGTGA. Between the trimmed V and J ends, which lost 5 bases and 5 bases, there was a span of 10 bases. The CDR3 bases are TGTGCCAGCAGCGTAGCGCCCCACGAGCAGTACTTC. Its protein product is CASSVAPHEQYF.

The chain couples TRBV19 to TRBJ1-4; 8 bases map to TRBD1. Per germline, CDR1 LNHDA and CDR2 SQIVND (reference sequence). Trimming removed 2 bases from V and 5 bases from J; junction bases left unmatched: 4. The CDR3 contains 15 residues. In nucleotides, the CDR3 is TGTGCCAGTAGTATATTCGGACAGGGCAATGAAAAACTGTTTTTT. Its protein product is CASSIFGQGNEKLFF.

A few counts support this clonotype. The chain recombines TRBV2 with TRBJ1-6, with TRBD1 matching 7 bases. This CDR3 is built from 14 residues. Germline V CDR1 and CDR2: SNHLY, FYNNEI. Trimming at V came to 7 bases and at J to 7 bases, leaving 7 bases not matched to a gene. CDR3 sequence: CASTGFRGNSPLHF. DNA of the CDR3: TGTGCCAGCACGGGATTCAGGGGGAATTCACCCCTCCACTTT.

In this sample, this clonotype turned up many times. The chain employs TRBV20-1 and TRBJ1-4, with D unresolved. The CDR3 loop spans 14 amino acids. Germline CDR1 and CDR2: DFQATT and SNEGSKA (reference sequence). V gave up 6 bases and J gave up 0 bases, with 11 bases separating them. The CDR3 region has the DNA TGCAGTGCCAGGCTCCGGGCAACTAATGAAAAACTGTTTTTT. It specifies CSARLRATNEKLFF.